This TCR beta chain originates from a study of CD8 T cells in Susac syndrome. For the study at large: When blood was collected, patients with Susac syndrome were therapy-naive, were taking corticosteroids, or were receiving intravenous immunoglobulin alone. Overall study results and limits: The TCR sequencing and HLA analysis in the study involved a relatively small number of individuals, as the study acknowledged.

Reverse transcription used roughly 0.5 to 1 ug RNA and random hexamers. The TCR beta CDR3 was amplified by immunoSEQ multiplex PCR across 54 Vbeta, 13 Jbeta. In TCRdb, the immunoSEQ multiplex PCR reads were re-called with MiXCR into one record per CDR3 protein. The top ten hold less than 0.35% of the sample, which has about 100,000 distinct CDR3 sequences, 95% seen once. Through negative isolation, CD4+ and CD8+ T cells were obtained, while TEMRA cells were enriched using FACS. Germline V lookup: CDR1 LNHNV, CDR2 YYDKDF (reference sequence). Trimming removed 0 bases at V and 0 bases at J, with 9 bases between. The CDR3 spans 16 residues. Note on this clonotype: Antigen unknown.

Sequenced sample: CD8+ T cells from PBMCs. The sequence derives from a human donor with Susac syndrome. The chain employs TRBV15 and TRBJ1-3; D remains ambiguous. This chain's CDR3 is CATSRDLGTSGNTIYF. The CDR3 DNA reads as TGTGCCACCAGCAGAGATCTGGGCACCTCTGGAAACACCATATATTTT.